This T cell receptor beta chain was obtained from a study of cytotoxic CD8 clonotypes in ibrutinib-treated CLL. In the study overall: The subjects consisted of around eleven relapsed/refractory and some 15 treatment-naive individuals, with fewer than 18 IGHV unmutated. After treatment lasting a median roughly eleven months, range 6 to 36, response samples were collected.

Here immunoSEQ multiplex PCR was the method, and the copy in TCRdb shows in-frame clones only, minus some. Among around 140,000 clones listed, 60% to 80% were seen once. V lost 7 bases to trimming and J lost 1 base, with 11 bases between them. CDR3 length equals 14 residues. Germline lookup yields CDR1 SQVTM and CDR2 ANQGSEA. Study results and limitations: For progressing versus sustained-remission patients, sampling times were not the same. Higher clonality was seen at ibrutinib response and a return toward baseline at progression.

As to this clone: The antigen remains unidentified.

The chain recombines TRBV29-1 with TRBJ2-6; tentatively, D is TRBD1 or TRBD2 (5 bases each). The sequence was obtained from a human donor with chronic lymphocytic leukemia. Sequencing was performed on PBMCs, taken after 12 months of ibrutinib treatment. This CDR3 reads CSARGVSGANVLTF. CDR3 in DNA: TGCAGCGCCCGAGGGGTATCTGGGGCCAACGTCCTGACTTTC.